The clone carrying this TCR beta chain appeared a few times. Its matching antigen is unknown. These data belong to a study of cytomegalovirus exposure and HLA in healthy donors. The study, taken as a whole, reports: Rarity marked most TCR sequences, yet some public TCRs occurred in many donors. From TCR beta sequences, most subjects' HLA-A and HLA-B alleles were reportedly predicted accurately.

The study ran its PCR with 60 Vbeta and 13 Jbeta primers. Repertoires were generated with immunoSEQ multiplex PCR, while TCRdb's copy carries only in-frame clones and drops some. The sample records 75,000 to 100,000 clones, 70% to 85% being singletons. The V end lost 2 bases, the J end lost 0 bases, and 10 bases lay between the germline ends. Germline-derived CDR1 and CDR2 are SGHNT and YYREEE (reference sequence). The CDR3 spans 15 residues. The J gene is TRBJ2-3, the V gene TRBV5-4, with D perhaps TRBD2 (6 bases). The receptor was derived from a man aged 60 to 75 in good health and CMV-seronegative. Sequencing was performed on PBMCs. CDR3 loop: CASSLDGTSTDTQYF. The DNA of the CDR3 is TGTGCCAGCAGCTTAGACGGGACTAGCACAGATACGCAGTATTTT. The complete variable domain, with remaining parts taken from reference TRBV5-4 and TRBJ2-3, reads ETGVTQSPTHLIKTRGQQVTLRCSSQSGHNTVSWYQQALGQGPQFIFQYYREEENGRGNFPPRFSGLQFPNYSSELNVNALELDDSALYLCASSLDGTSTDTQYFGPGTRLTVL.